These T cell receptor beta chains were read from a single sample in a study of T cell responses to AZD1222 COVID-19 vaccine. Produced via immunoSEQ multiplex PCR; TCRdb's table is partial and in-frame only. The sample includes under 95,000 clones, 85% to 90% of them seen just once. The specimen comprised peripheral blood, sampled 28 days after the second AZD1222 dose. The receptors stem from an adult who received the AZD1222 COVID-19 vaccine. Each CDR3 is given with its conserved first and last residue. D genes are given only for firm matches. The size field is filled for only some rows; it gives once, few, many or a size class.

v_gene	d_gene	abundance	j_gene	CDR3aa	CDR3nt
TRBV2	NA	NA	TRBJ2-7	CASSMTTGEQYF	TGTGCCAGCAGTATGACGACAGGCGAGCAGTACTTC
TRBV11-3	TRBD1	NA	TRBJ1-1	CASSFGDRVNTEAFF	TGTGCCAGCAGCTTTGGGGACAGGGTTAACACTGAAGCTTTCTTT
TRBV6-2/TRBV6-3	NA	NA	TRBJ2-7	CASSYSPYEQYF	TGTGCCAGCAGTTACTCGCCCTACGAGCAGTACTTC
TRBV10-2	NA	once	TRBJ1-2	CASSESERGYNYGYTF	TGCGCCAGCAGTGAGTCAGAAAGGGGGTATAACTATGGCTACACCTTC
TRBV5-5	NA	NA	TRBJ2-1	CASTYPDRPYNEQFF	TGTGCCAGCACCTACCCCGACAGGCCCTACAATGAGCAGTTCTTC
TRBV2	NA	few	TRBJ1-3	CASLEHSGNTIYF	TGTGCCAGCTTGGAGCACTCTGGAAACACCATATATTTT
TRBV7-2	TRBD1	few	TRBJ1-2	CASSLAFRQGNYGYTF	TGTGCCAGCAGCTTAGCGTTCAGACAGGGTAACTATGGCTACACCTTC
TRBV6-6	TRBD2	NA	TRBJ2-2	CASSPSPSGGATGELFF	TGTGCCAGCAGTCCCTCACCTAGCGGGGGGGCGACCGGGGAGCTGTTTTTT
TRBV7-8	NA	NA	TRBJ1-3	CASSHREVNTIYF	TGTGCCAGCAGCCATCGGGAGGTGAACACCATATATTTT
TRBV28	NA	NA	TRBJ2-3	CASSFRLRAAHDTQYF	TGTGCCAGCAGTTTCAGGCTGCGAGCGGCCCACGATACGCAGTATTTT
TRBV21-1	NA	NA	TRBJ2-5	CACSRSGRAPPATQYF	TGTGCCTGCAGCAGATCGGGCCGGGCTCCGCCAGCGACCCAGTACTTC
TRBV5-1	TRBD1	NA	TRBJ1-1	CASSLTAGGTEAFF	TGCGCCAGCAGCTTGACGGCAGGGGGCACTGAAGCTTTCTTT
TRBV7-2	NA	NA	TRBJ1-3	CASSLRTVSGNTIYF	TGTGCCAGCAGCTTACGGACAGTCTCTGGAAACACCATATATTTT
TRBV29-1	NA	NA	TRBJ2-2	CSVSSRLNTGELFF	TGCAGCGTCTCCTCGCGCCTGAACACCGGGGAGCTGTTTTTT
TRBV5-6	NA	NA	TRBJ2-5	CASSPGLRKGETQYF	TGTGCCAGCAGCCCGGGGCTACGGAAAGGAGAGACCCAGTACTTC
TRBV6-5	NA	NA	TRBJ2-2	CASRDLTGELFF	TGTGCCAGCAGGGACCTCACCGGGGAGCTGTTTTTT
TRBV10-3	NA	once	TRBJ1-6	CAITRDLNSPLHF	TGTGCCATCACCAGGGACCTTAATTCACCCCTCCACTTT
TRBV4-1	NA	once	TRBJ2-2	CASSQVLNRRGTGELFF	TGCGCCAGCAGCCAAGTCCTGAACAGGCGAGGCACCGGGGAGCTGTTTTTT
TRBV6-5	NA	NA	TRBJ2-7	CASSRGGASYEQYF	TGTGCCAGCAGCCGAGGGGGGGCATCCTACGAGCAGTACTTC
TRBV4-1	TRBD2	NA	TRBJ2-7	CASSHPSGGAGEQYF	TGCGCCAGCAGCCACCCTAGCGGGGGGGCCGGCGAGCAGTACTTC
TRBV27	NA	NA	TRBJ2-7	CASRFISAYEQYF	TGTGCCAGCAGATTTATCTCTGCCTACGAGCAGTACTTC
TRBV12-3/TRBV12-4	NA	NA	TRBJ1-1	CASSLTRRAEAFF	TGTGCCAGCAGTTTAACGCGGCGCGCTGAAGCTTTCTTT
TRBV27	NA	NA	TRBJ1-5	CASSPLSNQPQHF	TGTGCCAGCAGTCCGCTAAGCAATCAGCCCCAGCATTTT
TRBV9	NA	once	TRBJ1-6	CASSAGQGSYSPLHF	TGTGCCAGCAGCGCAGGGCAGGGAAGCTATTCACCCCTCCACTTT
TRBV24-1	NA	NA	TRBJ1-2	CATSDVSEANYGYTF	TGTGCCACCAGTGATGTCTCAGAAGCTAACTATGGCTACACCTTC
TRBV19	TRBD2	NA	TRBJ2-3	CASRGELQRDTQYF	TGTGCCAGTCGGGGGGAGTTACAAAGGGATACGCAGTATTTT
TRBV7-2	TRBD1	NA	TRBJ2-1	CASSFDRGPYNEQFF	TGTGCCAGCAGCTTTGACAGGGGGCCCTACAATGAGCAGTTCTTC
TRBV3-1/TRBV3-2	NA	NA	TRBJ1-6	CASSQEIPNSPLHF	TGTGCCAGCAGCCAAGAGATCCCAAATTCACCCCTCCACTTT
TRBV6-2/TRBV6-3	NA	NA	TRBJ2-7	CASSYSVLTGQSYEQYF	TGTGCCAGCAGTTACTCGGTTCTCACCGGGCAATCCTACGAGCAGTACTTC
TRBV5-4	TRBD2	NA	TRBJ2-7	CASSFGLADYEQYF	TGTGCCAGCAGCTTTGGCCTAGCGGACTACGAGCAGTACTTC
TRBV6-5	TRBD1	NA	TRBJ2-7	CASSYIQGDYEQYF	TGTGCCAGCAGTTATATACAGGGGGACTACGAGCAGTACTTC
TRBV29-1	TRBD1	NA	TRBJ1-1	CSVHQGARTEAFF	TGCAGCGTTCATCAGGGGGCGAGGACTGAAGCTTTCTTT
TRBV7-2	NA	few	TRBJ2-7	CASSYGRGGDEQYF	TGTGCCAGCAGCTACGGGCGGGGAGGCGACGAGCAGTACTTC
TRBV27	NA	NA	TRBJ2-2	CASSLPGGYGELFF	TGTGCCAGCAGTTTACCCGGGGGCTACGGGGAGCTGTTTTTT
TRBV4-1	TRBD1	NA	TRBJ1-6	CASLQRTGYNSPLHF	TGCGCCAGTCTCCAAAGGACAGGTTATAATTCACCCCTCCACTTT
TRBV5-6	NA	NA	TRBJ2-1	CASSFPAGGEQFF	TGTGCCAGCAGCTTTCCCGCAGGAGGTGAGCAGTTCTTC
TRBV5-1	NA	NA	TRBJ1-4	CASGGGALANEKLFF	TGCGCCAGCGGTGGAGGGGCTCTGGCTAATGAAAAACTGTTTTTT
TRBV28	TRBD1	NA	TRBJ2-1	CASRTRTGLDRLNEQFF	TGTGCCAGCAGAACAAGGACAGGCCTGGACCGTCTCAATGAGCAGTTCTTC
TRBV20-1	NA	NA	TRBJ1-2	CSASYPSDSYGYTF	TGCAGTGCTAGTTACCCCTCGGACAGCTATGGCTACACCTTC
TRBV7-9	NA	NA	TRBJ2-7	CASSQGFDEQYF	TGTGCCAGCAGCCAGGGATTTGACGAGCAGTACTTC
TRBV23-1	NA	NA	TRBJ1-5	CSAQPRGNQPQHF	TGCTCCGCCCAGCCCAGGGGCAATCAGCCCCAGCATTTT
TRBV5-1	NA	NA	TRBJ2-7	CASSRGLSYTIYEQYF	TGCGCCAGCAGCCGGGGACTCTCTTATACAATCTACGAGCAGTACTTC
TRBV6-2/TRBV6-3	TRBD1	NA	TRBJ2-2	CASSYGTGHGELFF	TGTGCCAGCAGTTACGGGACAGGTCACGGGGAGCTGTTTTTT
TRBV7-9	TRBD1	NA	TRBJ1-2	CASSAGTGRRISYGYTF	TGTGCCAGCAGCGCCGGGACAGGGAGGCGGATTAGCTATGGCTACACCTTC
TRBV7-3	TRBD1	NA	TRBJ1-2	CASSPGQGAYGYTF	TGTGCCAGCAGCCCGGGACAGGGGGCTTATGGCTACACCTTC
TRBV24-1	NA	NA	TRBJ2-1	CATSDWGNEQFF	TGTGCCACCAGTGATTGGGGGAATGAGCAGTTCTTC
TRBV14	TRBD2	NA	TRBJ2-1	CASSHLSLLAGGPGEQFF	TGTGCCAGCAGCCACCTGTCCCTACTAGCGGGGGGGCCAGGGGAGCAGTTCTTC
TRBV5-6	NA	NA	TRBJ1-2	CASRPAWGPNYGYTF	TGTGCCAGCAGACCAGCTTGGGGGCCTAACTATGGCTACACCTTC